A single T cell receptor (beta chain) is shown here with its context. The data are from a study of T cell responses to AZD1222 COVID-19 vaccine. Clones were sequenced by immunoSEQ multiplex PCR, and TCRdb holds only the in-frame ones, with some missing. Of around 100,000 clones detected, around 87% appear once; the ten largest clones hold roughly 4.2%. J was trimmed by 8 bases and V by 0 bases; bases with no gene match: 11. The CDR3 sequence is 17 residues long. Germline CDR1 is SGHKS and CDR2 is YYEKEE (reference sequence). Material: peripheral blood, obtained on day 0 of MenACWY control vaccination. The chain carries TRBV5-5 and TRBJ1-4; the match to TRBD1 covers 9 bases. The source is an adult in good health. The CDR3 region is CASSLGPGTGTEEKLFF. CDR3 bases: TGTGCCAGCAGCTTGGGTCCCGGGACAGGGACGGAAGAAAAACTGTTTTTT.